These 2 T cell receptor beta chains originate from one sample sequenced in a study of regulatory T cells in long-lasting Graves disease. Regarding time point: newly diagnosed GD, antithyroid drugs for less than 3 months. From PBMCs, RNA was extracted and then used to make the TCR library. The authors built TCR beta libraries using iRepertoire HTBI primers and Arm-PCR of CDR3 regions. One entry per CDR3 protein, called by TCRdb with MiXCR from the multiplex PCR reads. The sample contains a few hundred thousand distinct CDR3 sequences, approximately 12% of which appear only once. The same data also contributed to another study, on T cells in Graves' hyperthyroidism and ophthalmopathy.

The sequencing here drew on peripheral blood mononuclear cells (PBMCs), taken at new diagnosis, from a patient treated with antithyroid drugs. These receptors all stem from a woman aged 18-29 years with Graves disease.

This chain connects TRBV6-2 or TRBV6-3 to TRBJ1-5, with D hard to call. This CDR3 is built from 14 residues. V lost 7 bases and J lost 6, with 16 bases in between. Per germline, CDR1 MNHEY and CDR2 SVGEGT. CDR3 residues: CASTEARNSQPQHF. CDR3 bases: TGTGCCAGCACCGAGGCCCGTAACAGTCAGCCCCAGCATTTT.

Ten or more counts support this clonotype. The V and J genes are TRBV6-2 or TRBV6-3 and TRBJ2-7, with TRBD1 matching over 9 bases. V was pared by 5 bases and J by 2 bases, with 4 bases of the junction left unmatched. The germline V gene encodes CDR1 MNHEY and CDR2 SVGEGT. The CDR3 has 14 residues. For the CDR3, the DNA is TGTGCCAGCAGTGGGACAGGGATGGCCTACGAGCAGTACGTC. This encodes CASSGTGMAYEQYV.